Below, 19 T cell receptor beta chains from the same sample are listed, as sequenced in a study of T cells after yellow fever vaccination. TCRdb ran MiXCR on the 5' RACE reads and lists one entry per CDR3 protein. This sample has 300,000 or so distinct CDR3 sequences, with 10% to 15% found just once. The sequencing used CD4+ T cells sorted from PBMCs, collected 45 days after the yellow fever booster vaccination. These TCRs come from a man aged 30 to 39 who received the YFV17D yellow fever vaccine.

The genes are TRBV30 and TRBJ2-2; D is ambiguous. The V and J ends lost 0 bases and 5 bases respectively, with 7 bases between them. The germline gives CDR1 GTSNPN, CDR2 SVGIG (reference sequence). The CDR3 runs to 13 residues. CDR3 loop: CAWSVLPTGELFF. The CDR3 coding sequence is TGTGCCTGGAGTGTACTCCCTACCGGGGAGCTGTTTTTT.

The table lists this clonotype with a few counts. V gene TRBV30 combines with J gene TRBJ2-7, with TRBD2 identical over 7 bases. CDR1 and CDR2 from the germline V gene are GTSNPN and SVGIG (reference sequence). This CDR3 is 15 amino acids long. J was trimmed by 7 bases and V by 5 bases; bases with no gene match: 17. The CDR3 bases are TGTGCCTGGGCCGGTGGGAGCGGGAAGATGTGGGAGCAGTACTTC. Encoded protein: CAWAGGSGKMWEQYF.

This clonotype has a handful of counts. The gene calls are TRBV6-5 and TRBJ2-1; D uncertain. Trimming removed 0 bases at V and 4 bases at J, with 13 bases between. The V gene's germline CDR1 is MNHEY and CDR2 SVGAGI. The CDR3 runs 16 residues. CDR3 sequence: CASSYSSTWGYNEQFF. The DNA of the CDR3 is TGTGCCAGCAGTTACTCGAGTACGTGGGGTTACAATGAGCAGTTCTTC.

This chain joins TRBV20-1 and TRBJ2-1; TRBD2 agrees at 9 bases. The CDR3 runs to 13 residues. Per germline, CDR1 DFQATT and CDR2 SNEGSKA (reference sequence). CDR3 amino acids: CSPSSGKGYEQFF. The CDR3 DNA reads as TGCAGCCCCTCTAGCGGGAAGGGCTATGAGCAGTTCTTC.

The chain couples TRBV20-1 to TRBJ2-1; D not resolved. The germline V gene encodes CDR1 DFQATT and CDR2 SNEGSKA (reference sequence). V lost 0 bases and J 1 base, leaving 13 bases between the germline ends. This CDR3 spans 16 amino acids. This chain's CDR3 is CSARDFTKRSYNEQFF. CDR3 nucleotides: TGCAGTGCTAGAGATTTCACCAAGCGTTCCTACAATGAGCAGTTCTTC.

This clonotype appeared a few times. This rearrangement joins TRBV11-2 to TRBJ1-1; D possibly corresponds to TRBD1 (6 bases). Germline CDR1 is SGHAT and CDR2 is FQNNGV. CDR3 length equals 15 residues. Trimming took 2 bases from V and 5 from J, leaving 15 bases between them. The CDR3 nucleotides read TGTGCCAGCAGCTTATCACAGGGTTCGTGGACTGAAGCTTTCTTT. It translates to CASSLSQGSWTEAFF.

This chain connects TRBV20-1 to TRBJ2-5, with D perhaps assigned TRBD1 or TRBD2 (5 bases each). Trimming stripped 6 bases from V and 4 bases from J, with 21 bases between. CDR1 and CDR2 from the germline V gene are DFQATT and SNEGSKA (reference sequence). This CDR3 spans 15 amino acids. The CDR3 nucleotides are TGCAGTGCACTTGACCCGGGACGGGGAACAGAGACCCAGTACTTC. Translating gives CSALDPGRGTETQYF.

Many counts were recorded for this clonotype. The chain recombines TRBV29-1 with TRBJ2-5, with D unresolved. Germline CDR1 reads SQVTM; CDR2 reads ANQGSEA. V was trimmed by 4 bases and J by 1 base, leaving 7 bases between them. The CDR3 is 12 amino acids. In DNA, the CDR3 is TGCAGCGTTGGGAGTACCCAAGAGACCCAGTACTTC. Its protein product is CSVGSTQETQYF.

This clonotype was observed a handful of times. DNA for the CDR3: TGTGCCAGCAGGGTAGCGGGCGGAAGGAGTACGCAGTATTTT. Its translation is CASRVAGGRSTQYF. V usage is TRBV7-2 and J usage is TRBJ2-3, with 7 bases that match TRBD2. CDR1 and CDR2 from the germline V gene are SGHTA and FQGNSA. The CDR3 loop spans 14 amino acids. V trimming: 6 bases; J trimming: 8 bases; junction bases outside the gene matches: 11.

J is TRBJ2-2 and V is TRBV12-3 or TRBV12-4, with 9 bases lining up with TRBD1. CDR3 length equals 14 residues. V was clipped by 6 bases and J by 8 bases; unmatched bases: 7. DNA for the CDR3: TGTGCCAGCAGGTCCGGGACAGGGATAGGGGAGCTGTTTTTT. Protein: CASRSGTGIGELFF.

The rearrangement joins TRBV11-2 to TRBJ2-7; D may be TRBD1 (6 bases). The CDR3 loop spans 19 amino acids. The V gene lost 1 base and the J gene lost 1 base, with 23 bases spanning the gap. Germline V gene data show CDR1 as SGHAT and CDR2 as FQNNGV. The CDR3 bases are TGTGCCAGCAGCTTAGGATTTCGACCCGGGACACGAGCGTCCTACGAGCAGTACTTC. Translated: CASSLGFRPGTRASYEQYF.

In its sample, this clonotype was seen many times. The chain is built from TRBV20-1 and TRBJ1-2, with D perhaps matching TRBD1 (5 bases). The CDR3 totals 12 residues. Germline lookup yields CDR1 DFQATT and CDR2 SNEGSKA (reference sequence). The CDR3 region has the DNA TGCAGCGGCTACCGGGACGGAGGAGGCTACACCTTC. Amino acid sequence: CSGYRDGGGYTF.

This clonotype was counted a few times. The rearrangement uses TRBV29-1 and TRBJ2-7; TRBD1 aligns across 11 bases. CDR1 SQVTM and CDR2 ANQGSEA come from the germline V gene. The CDR3 has 14 amino acids. With 6 bases clipped from V and 3 bases from J, the junction kept 7 bases outside the gene matches. CDR3: CSVVGQGVVYEQYF. The CDR3 DNA is TGCAGCGTGGTGGGACAGGGGGTCGTCTACGAGCAGTACTTC.

The table lists this clonotype with a few counts. The rearrangement links TRBV12-3 or TRBV12-4 to TRBJ2-6; D uncertain. The CDR3 is made up of 15 amino acids. The V gene lost 2 bases and the J gene lost 0 bases, with 5 bases spanning the gap. The CDR3 region has the DNA TGTGCCAGCAGTTTACGGAACTCTGGGGCCAACGTCCTGACTTTC. This codes for CASSLRNSGANVLTF.

This clonotype was seen a handful of times. V usage is TRBV7-2 and J usage is TRBJ1-1; D call uncertain. The CDR3 spans 14 residues. In germline, CDR1 is SGHTA, CDR2 FQGNSA. Trimming pared 2 bases from V and 3 bases from J, leaving 10 bases between. CDR3 protein: CASSLNPGYTEAFF. DNA for the CDR3: TGTGCCAGCAGCTTAAACCCGGGGTACACTGAAGCTTTCTTT.

This clonotype came up a few times. The CDR3 nucleotides are TGTGCCAGCAGCCAACTCCAGGGAGGCAAAAACATTCAGTACTTC. Amino acids: CASSQLQGGKNIQYF. The chain joins TRBV7-9 to TRBJ2-4; the D gene is possibly TRBD2 (6 bases). Per the germline V gene, CDR1 is SEHNR and CDR2 is FQNEAQ (reference sequence). The CDR3 consists of 15 residues. Trimming stripped 5 bases from V and 3 bases from J, with 14 bases between.

In this sample, this clonotype turned up many times. This rearrangement joins TRBV7-2 to TRBJ1-1; 9 bases align to TRBD1. Germline V gene sequence: CDR1 SGHTA, CDR2 FQGNSA. This CDR3 has 14 amino acids. V shed 3 bases and J 5 bases; nucleotides not matched to a gene: 4. CDR3 sequence (DNA): TGTGCCAGCAGCTTGCGGACAGGGGAAACTGAAGCTTTCTTT. Translation: CASSLRTGETEAFF. Complete variable domain (other parts from reference TRBV7-2 and TRBJ1-1): GAGVSQSPSNKVTEKGKDVELRCDPISGHTALYWYRQSLGQGLEFLIYFQGNSAPDKSGLPSDRFSAERTGGSVSTLTIQRTQQEDSAVYLCASSLRTGETEAFFGQGTRLTVV.

With respect to this clonotype: A read error may explain this, as a much larger clone is one base away. This sequence joins TRBV20-1 and TRBJ2-5; D is uncertain. The CDR3 extends over 14 amino acids. Trimming left V 3 bases short and J 3 bases short, with 14 bases between. Germline CDR1 and CDR2: DFQATT and SNEGSKA (reference sequence). The CDR3 DNA follows: TGCAGTGCTAGTAATGACATGGTCGAAGAGACCCAGTACTTC. Translating gives CSASNDMVEETQYF.

The V gene is TRBV5-5, the J gene TRBJ2-1, with a possible D match to TRBD2 (6 bases). The CDR3 is 13 amino acids. V dropped 4 bases and J dropped 8 bases, with 13 bases sitting between them. Per the germline V gene, CDR1 is SGHKS and CDR2 is YYEKEE (reference sequence). The CDR3 bases are TGTGCCAGCAGCAGACTAGTTTGGGATGAGCAGTTCTTC. Amino acids: CASSRLVWDEQFF.